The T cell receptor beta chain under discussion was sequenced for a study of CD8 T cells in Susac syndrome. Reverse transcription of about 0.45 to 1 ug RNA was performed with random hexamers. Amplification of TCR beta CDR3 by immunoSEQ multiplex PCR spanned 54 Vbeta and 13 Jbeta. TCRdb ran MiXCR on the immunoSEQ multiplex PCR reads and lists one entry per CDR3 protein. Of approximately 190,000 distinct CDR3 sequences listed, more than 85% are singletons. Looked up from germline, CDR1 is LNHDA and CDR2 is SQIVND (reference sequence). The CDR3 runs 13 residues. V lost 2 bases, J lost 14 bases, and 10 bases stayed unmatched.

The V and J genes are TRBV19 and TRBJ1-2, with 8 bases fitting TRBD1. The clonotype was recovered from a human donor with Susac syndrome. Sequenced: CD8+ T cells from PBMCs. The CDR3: CASSIPGTGSKTF. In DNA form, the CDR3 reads TGTGCCAGTAGTATACCCGGGACAGGTTCGAAAACCTTC.